Below, 28 T cell receptor beta chains from the same sample are listed, as sequenced in a study of regulatory T cells in long-lasting Graves disease. Construction of TCR beta libraries relied on iRepertoire HTBI primers and on Arm-PCR targeting CDR3 regions. TCRdb reprocessed the multiplex PCR reads with MiXCR, giving one entry per CDR3 protein. The sample includes 400,000 to 600,000 distinct CDR3 sequences, 20% to 25% of them seen just once. The time point here: persistent/refractory GD, antithyroid drugs over 5 years with positive TRAb. After RNA was extracted from PBMCs, the TCR library was made from it. The sample was peripheral blood mononuclear cells (PBMCs), taken when the disease was refractory, from a patient treated with antithyroid drugs. These TCRs come from a female donor with Graves disease.

This clonotype was detected ten times or more. The CDR3 sequence: CASSLSKQGPYGYTF. The CDR3 DNA is TGTGCCAGCAGTTTATCGAAGCAGGGACCCTATGGCTACACCTTC. This sequence joins TRBV27 and TRBJ1-2, with D possibly being TRBD1 (5 bases). The CDR3 length is 15 residues. V lost 0 bases and J lost 4, with 12 bases in between. Germline CDR1 and CDR2: MNHEY and SMNVEV (reference sequence).

This chain connects TRBV10-3 to TRBJ1-5; possible D gene TRBD1, 6 bases. V was cut by 0 bases and J by 4 bases, with 16 bases left in between. CDR1 ENHRY and CDR2 SYGVKD come from the germline V gene. This CDR3 region has 17 residues. The CDR3 region has the DNA TGTGCCATCAGTGAGTCGGCGTGGGACACCCTTAATCAGCCCCAGCATTTT. This encodes CAISESAWDTLNQPQHF.

This clonotype was counted at least ten times. The J gene is TRBJ1-5, the V gene TRBV6-1; D may be TRBD1 (5 bases). Trimming shortened V by 3 bases and J by 6 bases, and 21 bases separated the two germline ends. The CDR3 totals 17 residues. Germline V gives CDR1 MNHNS, CDR2 SASEGT. CDR3 protein: CASSDGTPGSFPQPQHF. The CDR3 region has the DNA TGTGCCAGCAGTGATGGAACGCCAGGGAGTTTTCCTCAGCCCCAGCATTTT.

This clonotype was seen more than once but under ten times. This chain uses TRBV27 with TRBJ1-1; D is unclear. With 7 bases removed from V and 7 bases from J, the gap between germline ends came to 13 bases. Germline CDR1 is MNHEY and CDR2 is SMNVEV (reference sequence). The length of the CDR3 is 12 residues. The CDR3 loop reads CASKGLKGEAFF. The DNA of the CDR3 is TGTGCCAGCAAGGGCCTGAAGGGTGAAGCTTTCTTT.

The chain has TRBV30 and TRBJ1-2, with a weak D call TRBD1 (5 bases). Germline CDR1 is GTSNPN and CDR2 is SVGIG (reference sequence). Trimming took 0 bases from V and 10 from J, leaving 15 bases between them. This CDR3 is 13 amino acids long. CDR3 region: CAWSVSGTSVYTF. The DNA of the CDR3 is TGTGCCTGGAGTGTAAGTGGGACCTCAGTCTACACCTTC. Drawing the rest from reference TRBV30 and TRBJ1-2, the complete variable domain is SQTIHQWPATLVQPVGSPLSLECTVEGTSNPNLYWYRQAAGRGLQLLFYSVGIGQISSEVPQNLSASRPQDRQFILSSKKLLLSDSGFYLCAWSVSGTSVYTFGSGTRLTVV.

This clonotype was detected only a few times. The chain joins TRBV7-2 to TRBJ1-1; no reliable D call. Germline loops: CDR1 SGHTA, CDR2 FQGNSA. V lost 5 bases and J lost 4, with 14 bases in between. The CDR3 extends over 14 amino acids. Here the CDR3 reads CASSRFGESTEAFF. For the CDR3, the DNA is TGTGCCAGCAGCCGATTCGGGGAGAGCACTGAAGCTTTCTTT.

The V gene is TRBV7-9, the J gene TRBJ2-7, with no clear D. CDR1 and CDR2 (germline): SEHNR, FQNEAQ (reference sequence). V was pared by 2 bases and J by 0 bases, with 23 bases between. The CDR3 contains 19 residues. Here the CDR3 reads CASSLLPDNPEIDSYEQYF. CDR3 DNA sequence: TGTGCCAGCAGCTTACTCCCTGATAATCCCGAGATCGACTCCTACGAGCAGTACTTC. Filled out from reference TRBV7-9 and TRBJ2-7, the complete variable domain reads DTGVSQNPRHKITKRGQNVTFRCDPISEHNRLYWYRQTLGQGPEFLTYFQNEAQLEKSRLLSDRFSAERPKGSFSTLEIQRTEQGDSAMYLCASSLLPDNPEIDSYEQYFGPGTRLTVT.

This clonotype was seen repeatedly, ten times or more. This chain links TRBV2 with TRBJ2-7; the D is unclear. This CDR3 spans 11 amino acids. The V end lost 11 bases, the J end lost 6 bases, and 14 bases lay between the germline ends. The germline gives CDR1 SNHLY, CDR2 FYNNEI. Here the CDR3 reads CAGRLLSEQYF. In DNA, the CDR3 is TGTGCCGGACGACTTCTCTCCGAGCAGTACTTC.

The chain employs TRBV6-5 and TRBJ1-6; no firm D call. This CDR3 has 16 amino acids. Germline lookup yields CDR1 MNHEY and CDR2 SVGAGI. V was shortened by 2 bases and J by 0 bases, with 8 bases between the two germline ends. The chain's CDR3 is CASSYVAFSYNSPLHF. The CDR3 DNA reads TGTGCCAGCAGTTACGTGGCTTTCTCCTATAATTCACCCCTCCACTTT.

This chain joins TRBV29-1 and TRBJ2-7; 10 bases match TRBD1. The germline V gene encodes CDR1 SQVTM and CDR2 ANQGSEA. This CDR3 has 16 amino acids. The V gene end was trimmed by 7 bases and the J gene end by 2 bases; junction bases not matched to a gene: 14. This CDR3 reads CSASGTGALPPYEQYF. CDR3 DNA sequence: TGCAGCGCCTCCGGGACAGGGGCCCTCCCACCCTACGAGCAGTACTTC.

The chain carries TRBV3-1 and TRBJ2-3; TRBD1 might be the D (6 bases). CDR1 LGHDT and CDR2 YNNKEL come from the germline V gene (reference sequence). The CDR3 runs to 16 residues. The germline V and J ends were trimmed by 4 bases and 2 bases, with 16 bases remaining between them. The CDR3 bases are TGTGCCAGCAGCCTCCCCAGTGGGGGCCTCACAGATACGCAGTATTTT. Its protein product is CASSLPSGGLTDTQYF.

The sample holds many counts of this clonotype. The chain has TRBV11-2 and TRBJ1-1; 10 nucleotides line up with TRBD1. The CDR3 runs to 15 residues. Unmatched junction bases numbered 3, after V lost 4 bases and J lost 1 base. The V gene's germline CDR1 is SGHAT and CDR2 FQNNGV. The CDR3 bases are TGTGCCAGCAGCTCCAGACAGGGGGCGAACACTGAAGCTTTCTTT. Translation: CASSSRQGANTEAFF.

This clonotype was counted at least ten times. The chain employs TRBV6-1 and TRBJ2-5; D might be TRBD1 or TRBD2, each matching 5 bases. V was cut by 6 bases and J by 5 bases, with 19 bases left in between. CDR1 is MNHNS, CDR2 SASEGT, per germline. This CDR3 is 15 amino acids long. The CDR3, as DNA: TGTGCCAGCAGAACCTGGGACCCCGAAGTGGAGACCCAGTACTTC. Amino acid sequence: CASRTWDPEVETQYF.

The rearrangement joins TRBV24-1 to TRBJ2-1, with 9 bases matching TRBD2. Losses at the gene ends were 5 bases for V and 4 bases for J; bases not matched to a gene: 5. This CDR3 spans 15 amino acids. Germline V gene data show CDR1 as KGHDR and CDR2 as SFDVKD. The CDR3 DNA follows: TGTGCCACCAGTGTACGGACTAGCGCGTACAATGAGCAGTTCTTC. This gives the protein CATSVRTSAYNEQFF.

This clonotype was counted many times. This sequence joins TRBV11-2 and TRBJ2-2; D uncertain. Trimming cost V 3 bases and J 7 bases, with 9 bases left between them. The CDR3 loop spans 13 amino acids. CDR1 is SGHAT, CDR2 FQNNGV, per germline. The CDR3 protein is CASSFLRYGELFF. In DNA, the CDR3 is TGTGCCAGCAGCTTCCTTAGATACGGGGAGCTGTTTTTT.

V usage is TRBV19 and J usage is TRBJ2-7; D remains ambiguous. The CDR3 spans 10 residues. The V gene lost 11 bases and the J gene lost 6 bases, with 11 bases spanning the gap. Germline V CDR1 and CDR2: LNHDA, SQIVND (reference sequence). Here the CDR3 DNA reads TGTGCCGGATTTTTTCTCGAGCAGTACTTC. Translating it yields CAGFFLEQYF.

The table lists this clonotype with many counts. Here the CDR3 DNA reads TGTGCCACCAGCAGAGAGCGGGAAGGGAACACTGAAGCTTTCTTT. This encodes CATSREREGNTEAFF. The chain recombines TRBV15 with TRBJ1-1; D is uncertain. Trimming took off 0 bases at V and 1 base at J, with 9 bases between the two ends. Germline V lookup: CDR1 LNHNV, CDR2 YYDKDF (reference sequence). The CDR3 runs to 15 residues.

This clonotype was seen more than once but under ten times. The chain employs TRBV5-1 and TRBJ1-6; a possible D gene is TRBD1 (5 bases). Trimming pared 1 base from V and 7 bases from J, leaving 9 bases between. This CDR3 comprises 14 residues. Per the germline V gene, CDR1 is SGHRS and CDR2 is YFSETQ. In DNA form, the CDR3 reads TGCGCCAGCAGCTTGATAGAGGGGAATTCACCCCTCCACTTT. This gives the protein CASSLIEGNSPLHF.

This clonotype was recorded many times. The chain couples TRBV12-3 or TRBV12-4 to TRBJ2-5, with D unclear. V gave up 3 bases and J gave up 0 bases, with 5 bases separating them. The CDR3 is 13 residues long. CDR3 in amino acids: CASSFSYQETQYF. The DNA for the CDR3 is TGTGCCAGCAGTTTCTCGTACCAAGAGACCCAGTACTTC.

This clonotype was detected many times. This chain connects TRBV7-2 to TRBJ1-1; D uncertain. This CDR3 contains 13 residues. With 4 bases removed from V and 3 bases from J, the gap between germline ends came to 9 bases. CDR1 is SGHTA and CDR2 is FQGNSA in the germline V gene. The CDR3 DNA is TGTGCCAGCAGCTCAACGGTATACACTGAAGCTTTCTTT. Translating gives CASSSTVYTEAFF.

The rearrangement links TRBV19 to TRBJ1-5; D not resolved. The CDR3 contains 17 residues. Trimming removed 3 bases from V and 1 base from J, with 16 bases in between. The germline V gene has CDR1 LNHDA and CDR2 SQIVND (reference sequence). The CDR3 region is CASSMAGLGESNQPQHF. CDR3 DNA sequence: TGTGCCAGTAGTATGGCGGGTCTGGGAGAAAGCAATCAGCCCCAGCATTTT.

The sample holds a few counts of this clonotype. J is TRBJ1-5 and V is TRBV24-1, with D unclear. This CDR3 is built from 13 residues. Germline V gene data show CDR1 as KGHDR and CDR2 as SFDVKD. The V end was cut by 1 base, the J end by 2 bases, with 2 bases between. CDR3 nucleotide sequence: TGTGCCACCAGTGATTTAGGCAATCAGCCCCAGCATTTT. This gives the protein CATSDLGNQPQHF.

This sequence joins TRBV6-2 or TRBV6-3 and TRBJ2-3; 10 bases are shared with TRBD2. The CDR3 sequence is 16 residues long. The junction had 7 bases not matched to a gene; V was cut back by 5 bases and J by 2 bases. Germline V lookup: CDR1 MNHEY, CDR2 SVGEGT. The CDR3 DNA reads as TGTGCCAGCAGTGACTGGACTAGCGGATTCACAGATACGCAGTATTTT. Translated: CASSDWTSGFTDTQYF.

Turning to this clonotype: A much larger clonotype is one base distant, so this may be a read error. Without the conserved terminal phenylalanine or tryptophan, this CDR3 likely stems from a read error. This chain connects TRBV10-3 to TRBJ1-6; D ambiguous. The germline CDR1 and CDR2 sequences are ENHRY and SYGVKD. The V end lost 2 bases, the J end lost 4 bases, and 9 bases lay between the germline ends. The CDR3 extends over 15 amino acids. The CDR3 DNA reads TGTGCCATCAGTGAGAGGAGCCAGTATAATTCACCCCTCCACTCT. Protein product: CAISERSQYNSPLHS.

This clonotype came up many times. The genes are TRBV27 and TRBJ2-2, with D perhaps matching TRBD2 (6 bases). The CDR3 loop spans 16 amino acids. Trimming cost V 5 bases and J 4 bases, with 17 bases left between them. From germline, CDR1 is MNHEY and CDR2 SMNVEV (reference sequence). Here the CDR3 DNA reads TGTGCCAGCAGTCCGCATACTAGGGGAGGCACCGGGGAGCTGTTTTTT. Amino acid sequence: CASSPHTRGGTGELFF.

Concerning this clonotype: This sequence may be a read error, since a much larger clone differs from it by one base. The chain uses TRBV6-1 and TRBJ2-7; perhaps TRBD2 as D (5 bases). CDR1 is MNHNS and CDR2 is SASEGT in the germline V gene. The CDR3 is 12 amino acids. Trimming cost V 8 bases and J 2 bases, with 10 bases left between them. The CDR3: CASGRGPYEQYF. The CDR3 DNA reads TGTGCCAGCGGTAGAGGGCCCTACGAGCAGTACTTC.

The CDR3 sequence: CASSPGEGTTDTQYF. CDR3 in DNA: TGTGCCAGCAGCCCTGGAGAGGGAACCACAGATACGCAGTATTTT. This chain joins TRBV7-9 and TRBJ2-3, with D possibly TRBD2 on 5 matching bases. CDR3 length: 15 amino acids. V lost 5 bases, J lost 2 bases, and 14 bases lay in between. Looked up from germline, CDR1 is SEHNR and CDR2 is FQNEAQ (reference sequence). Full variable domain (remainder filled in from reference TRBV7-9 and TRBJ2-3): DTGVSQNPRHKITKRGQNVTFRCDPISEHNRLYWYRQTLGQGPEFLTYFQNEAQLEKSRLLSDRFSAERPKGSFSTLEIQRTEQGDSAMYLCASSPGEGTTDTQYFGPGTRLTVL.

The chain is built from TRBV7-2 and TRBJ2-5; 7 bases are shared with TRBD2. CDR3 length: 16 residues. With V trimmed by 2 bases and J by 3 bases, 9 bases remained unmatched. Germline CDR1 reads SGHTA; CDR2 reads FQGNSA. The CDR3 spells CASSLLGLADKETQYF. The CDR3 DNA follows: TGTGCCAGCAGCTTATTGGGTCTAGCGGACAAAGAGACCCAGTACTTC.